Below, one T cell receptor (beta chain) is given with its context. Its antigen is unidentified. This CDR3 comprises 15 residues. V lost 4 bases to trimming and J lost 5 bases, with 15 bases between them. The germline CDR1 and CDR2 sequences are SGHTA and FQGNSA. This sample was included in a study of identical twins. Broader study findings: Beta out-of-frame sequences showed weaker excess sharing between twins.

All donors were healthy Caucasians. TCRdb reprocessed the 5' RACE reads with MiXCR, giving one entry per CDR3 protein. The top ten clones hold approximately 5.4% of a sample with fewer than 250,000 distinct CDR3 sequences, approximately 7.3% of them seen once. These data were also filed under a second study, of yellow fever vaccine responses in identical twins.

The TCR comes from a young woman in good health. V gene TRBV7-2 combines with J gene TRBJ2-1; D is unclear. Sequenced input: CD8+ T cells sorted from blood. CDR3 bases: TGTGCCAGCAGCTCCGACTTTCATCCTAACAATGAGCAGTTCTTC. It specifies CASSSDFHPNNEQFF.